Following are 8 T cell receptor beta chains from one sample sequenced in a study of shared clonotypes between healthy human individuals. Repertoires were generated with immunoSEQ multiplex PCR, while TCRdb's copy carries only in-frame clones and drops some. The sample lists under 2.5 million clones, around 90% seen once, with approximately 0.39% in the top ten. Sequenced sample: naive CD4+ T cells from PBMCs. Subset reported: CD45RA+ positively selected. The source of these receptors is a man aged 18 to 30 in good health. Some clones in this sample may be carry-over from other donors' samples.

The rearrangement uses TRBV2 and TRBJ1-1; TRBD1 is a possible D gene (6 bases). The length of the CDR3 is 16 residues. Trimming removed 7 bases from V and 0 bases from J, with 18 bases in between. Germline CDR1 reads SNHLY; CDR2 reads FYNNEI. CDR3 coding DNA: TGTGCCAGCACCTTACAGGGAAAGGGCATGAACACTGAAGCTTTCTTT. Its translation is CASTLQGKGMNTEAFF. The variable domain in full, with the rest retrieved from reference TRBV2 and TRBJ1-1, is EPEVTQTPSHQVTQMGQEVILRCVPISNHLYFYWYRQILGQKVEFLVSFYNNEISEKSEIFDDQFSVERPDGSNFTLKIRSTKLEDSAMYFCASTLQGKGMNTEAFFGQGTRLTVV.

Remarks on this clone: Within the sample, other DNA sequences also encode this same CDR3. The chain links TRBV29-1 to TRBJ2-2; TRBD2 matches 7 bases. CDR1 is SQVTM, CDR2 ANQGSEA, per germline. The CDR3 is made up of 14 amino acids. V trimming: 4 bases; J trimming: 2 bases; junction bases outside the gene matches: 4. CDR3 bases: TGCAGCGTTGTGGGACTACTCAACACCGGGGAGCTGTTTTTT. Protein product: CSVVGLLNTGELFF.

This clone was detected only a few times. The chain employs TRBV15 and TRBJ2-2; D is ambiguous. Trimming pared 2 bases from V and 8 bases from J, leaving 12 bases between. CDR3 size: 14 residues. Germline V gene sequence: CDR1 LNHNV, CDR2 YYDKDF (reference sequence). CDR3 bases: TGTGCCACCAGCAGATCCCCGGAGTCTGGGGAGCTGTTTTTT. As protein: CATSRSPESGELFF.

The chain has TRBV9 and TRBJ2-1; D is perhaps TRBD1 (6 bases). The germline gives CDR1 SGDLS, CDR2 YYNGEE. Trimming took 0 bases from V and 0 from J, leaving 10 bases between them. This CDR3 is built from 16 residues. The CDR3 protein is CASSVVRTASYNEQFF. CDR3 nucleotides: TGTGCCAGCAGCGTAGTTAGGACAGCCTCCTACAATGAGCAGTTCTTC. Full variable domain (rest looked up from reference TRBV9 and TRBJ2-1): DSGVTQTPKHLITATGQRVTLRCSPRSGDLSVYWYQQSLDQGLQFLIQYYNGEERAKGNILERFSAQQFPDLHSELNLSSLELGDSALYFCASSVVRTASYNEQFFGPGTRLTVL.

This chain links TRBV9 with TRBJ2-2, with TRBD2 identical over 11 bases. Germline-derived CDR1 and CDR2 are SGDLS and YYNGEE. There are 18 residues in the CDR3. J was trimmed by 0 bases and V by 4 bases; bases with no gene match: 8. Here the CDR3 reads CASSRGTSGLANTGELFF. DNA of the CDR3: TGTGCCAGCAGCCGCGGGACTAGCGGACTCGCGAACACCGGGGAGCTGTTTTTT.

The V and J genes are TRBV2 and TRBJ2-6; weak D call: TRBD1 (5 bases). This CDR3 is built from 15 residues. Germline-derived CDR1 and CDR2 are SNHLY and FYNNEI. V dropped 6 bases and J dropped 3 bases, with 12 bases sitting between them. The CDR3, as DNA: TGTGCCAGCAGGGCATTAGACAGTGGGGCCAACGTCCTGACTTTC. Translated: CASRALDSGANVLTF.

This chain uses TRBV18 with TRBJ1-2; D unclear. This CDR3 is 13 amino acids long. V shed 4 bases and J shed 7 bases, with 13 bases lying between them. Germline assignment: CDR1 KGHSH and CDR2 LQKENI. The CDR3 spells CASSLPGPSGYTF. CDR3 in DNA: TGTGCCAGCTCACTTCCGGGCCCGAGTGGCTACACCTTC.

The rearrangement links TRBV30 to TRBJ1-5; D is undetermined. Germline CDR1 reads GTSNPN; CDR2 reads SVGIG (reference sequence). The V and J ends lost 0 bases and 4 bases respectively, with 10 bases between them. The CDR3 covers 14 residues. The DNA of the CDR3 is TGTGCCTGGAGTGTATCACTAACGAATCAGCCCCAGCATTTT. It translates to CAWSVSLTNQPQHF.